This T cell receptor (beta chain) was sequenced in a study of blood T cells in healthy people across ages. Points from the study as a whole: Researchers said unsorted PBMCs prevented a conclusive naive versus antigen-experienced comparison.

PBMCs, at least 7 million per sample, were isolated. The CDR3 length is 15 residues. The V gene's germline CDR1 is MGHRA and CDR2 YSYEKL. Primers used in a second PCR of about 6 to 11 cycles were a sample-barcoded 5' primer and a J-beta primer mix. Every sample gave at least 2.5 million paired-end reads containing CDR3. TCRdb analysed the 5' RACE reads with MiXCR anew, one entry per CDR3 protein. The data show approximately 1,700,000 distinct CDR3 sequences, about two fifths seen once. This clonotype was seen a handful of times. Antigen specificity is unknown. The chain has TRBV4-1 and TRBJ2-4, with a weak D call TRBD1 (8 bases). Near its end, the DNA agrees better with TRBJ2-7, so the J call may be wrong. Sequenced sample: blood. The TCR comes from a human donor in good health. As DNA, the CDR3 is TGCGCCAGCAGCCAAGAACCTTACAGGGGGGGCGAGCAGTACTTC. Its translation: CASSQEPYRGGEQYF.